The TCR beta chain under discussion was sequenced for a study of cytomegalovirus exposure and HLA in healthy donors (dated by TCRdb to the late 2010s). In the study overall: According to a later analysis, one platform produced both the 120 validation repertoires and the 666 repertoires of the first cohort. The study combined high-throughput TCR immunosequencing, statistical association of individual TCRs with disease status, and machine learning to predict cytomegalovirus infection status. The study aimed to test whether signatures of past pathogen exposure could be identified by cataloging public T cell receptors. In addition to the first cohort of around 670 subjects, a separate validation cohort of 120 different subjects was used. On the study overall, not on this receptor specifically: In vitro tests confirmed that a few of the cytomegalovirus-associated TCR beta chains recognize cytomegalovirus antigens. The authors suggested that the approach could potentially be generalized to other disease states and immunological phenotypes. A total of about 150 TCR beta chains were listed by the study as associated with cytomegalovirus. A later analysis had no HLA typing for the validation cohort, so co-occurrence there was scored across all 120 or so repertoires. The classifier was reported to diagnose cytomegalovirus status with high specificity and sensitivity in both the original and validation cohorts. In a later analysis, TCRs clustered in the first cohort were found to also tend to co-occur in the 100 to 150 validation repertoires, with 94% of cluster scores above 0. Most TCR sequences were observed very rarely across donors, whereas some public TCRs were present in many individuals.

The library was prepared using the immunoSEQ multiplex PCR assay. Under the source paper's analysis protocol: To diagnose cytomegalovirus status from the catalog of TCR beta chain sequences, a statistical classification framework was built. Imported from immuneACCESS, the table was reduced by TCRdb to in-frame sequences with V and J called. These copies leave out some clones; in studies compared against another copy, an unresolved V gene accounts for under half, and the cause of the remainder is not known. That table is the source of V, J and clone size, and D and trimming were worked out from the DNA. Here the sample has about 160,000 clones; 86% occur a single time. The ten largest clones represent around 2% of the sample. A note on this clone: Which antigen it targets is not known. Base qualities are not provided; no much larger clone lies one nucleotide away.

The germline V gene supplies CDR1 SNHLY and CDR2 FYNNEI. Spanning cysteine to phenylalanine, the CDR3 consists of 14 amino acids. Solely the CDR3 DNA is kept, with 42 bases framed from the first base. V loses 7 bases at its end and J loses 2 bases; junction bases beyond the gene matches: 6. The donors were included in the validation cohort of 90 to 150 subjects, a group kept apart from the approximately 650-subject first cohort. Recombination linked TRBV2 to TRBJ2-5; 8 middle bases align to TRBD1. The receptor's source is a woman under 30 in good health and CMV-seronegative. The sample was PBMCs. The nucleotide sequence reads TGTGCCAGCATTATCGACAGGGGTCAAGAGACCCAGTACTTC. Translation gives CASIIDRGQETQYF. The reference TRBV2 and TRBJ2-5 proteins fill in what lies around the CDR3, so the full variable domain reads EPEVTQTPSHQVTQMGQEVILRCVPISNHLYFYWYRQILGQKVEFLVSFYNNEISEKSEIFDDQFSVERPDGSNFTLKIRSTKLEDSAMYFCASIIDRGQETQYFGPGTRLLVL.